The rows below give T cell receptor beta chains drawn from one sample of a study of blood T cell repertoires in COVID-19. Some clones are missing from TCRdb's copy, which holds only in-frame ones; the method was immunoSEQ multiplex PCR. Among approximately 200,000 clones listed, approximately 87% were seen once. Specimen: peripheral blood. The receptors here all came from a woman aged 50 to 65 with acute or convalescent COVID-19. CDR3s include the opening cysteine and the closing phenylalanine or tryptophan. The order of the fields is CDR3 DNA, CDR3 protein, J gene, V gene, clone size, D gene. A D gene is named only where the DNA matches it firmly. A row's size may be missing; if present it is once, few, many or a size class.

cdr3_nt: TGTGCCAGCACAAACAGAGTACCTAGCACAGATACGCAGTATTTT
cdr3_aa: CASTNRVPSTDTQYF
j_call: TRBJ2-3
v_call: TRBV18
clone_size: .
d_call: .

cdr3_nt: TGTGCCAGCAGCTCAGGATCCGGAAATGAGCAGTTCTTC
cdr3_aa: CASSSGSGNEQFF
j_call: TRBJ2-1
v_call: TRBV11-3
clone_size: few
d_call: .

cdr3_nt: TGTGCCAGCAACCCCAGGGCAGGTGAAGCTTTCTTT
cdr3_aa: CASNPRAGEAFF
j_call: TRBJ1-1
v_call: TRBV6-5
clone_size: .
d_call: .

cdr3_nt: TGTGCCAGCAGTGACACAGGGACCCAGTACTTC
cdr3_aa: CASSDTGTQYF
j_call: TRBJ2-5
v_call: TRBV6-1
clone_size: .
d_call: .

cdr3_nt: TGTGCCAGCATCGGACAGGCCAGGGCCACTGAAGCTTTCTTT
cdr3_aa: CASIGQARATEAFF
j_call: TRBJ1-1
v_call: TRBV5-6
clone_size: .
d_call: TRBD1

cdr3_nt: TGCAGCGTTCCCTGGACAGGCCGAACTGAAGCTTTCTTT
cdr3_aa: CSVPWTGRTEAFF
j_call: TRBJ1-1
v_call: TRBV29-1
clone_size: once
d_call: TRBD1

cdr3_nt: TGTGCCAGCAGCCAAGAGTCCGAGGGACAGGGGTCCTCTGGGACTGAAGCTTTCTTT
cdr3_aa: CASSQESEGQGSSGTEAFF
j_call: TRBJ1-1
v_call: TRBV4-2
clone_size: .
d_call: TRBD1

cdr3_nt: TGTGCCACTACTCCCTCGGGGAAAATATATGGCTACACCTTC
cdr3_aa: CATTPSGKIYGYTF
j_call: TRBJ1-2
v_call: TRBV7-9
clone_size: .
d_call: .

cdr3_nt: TGTGCCAGCAGTATAGGGGGCTACAATGAGCAGTTCTTC
cdr3_aa: CASSIGGYNEQFF
j_call: TRBJ2-1
v_call: TRBV7-9
clone_size: .
d_call: .

cdr3_nt: TGTGCCAGCAGCCCTGGGACAGGGGTTTTCGAGCAGTACTTC
cdr3_aa: CASSPGTGVFEQYF
j_call: TRBJ2-7
v_call: TRBV27
clone_size: .
d_call: TRBD1

cdr3_nt: TGTGCCAGCAGTCACTTGAGTGAAGCTTTCTTT
cdr3_aa: CASSHLSEAFF
j_call: TRBJ1-1
v_call: TRBV27
clone_size: .
d_call: .

cdr3_nt: TGTGCCAGCAGTTACTCAAGACAGGAGCCCGGAAACACCATATATTTT
cdr3_aa: CASSYSRQEPGNTIYF
j_call: TRBJ1-3
v_call: TRBV6-5
clone_size: .
d_call: .

cdr3_nt: TGTGCCAGCAGCGAATCCGGGAGTTCCGCTTACGAGCAGTACTTC
cdr3_aa: CASSESGSSAYEQYF
j_call: TRBJ2-7
v_call: TRBV7-6
clone_size: once
d_call: .

cdr3_nt: TGTGCCAGCAGGGTCACAGGGTCAGGGGGGAATGAAAAACTGTTTTTT
cdr3_aa: CASRVTGSGGNEKLFF
j_call: TRBJ1-4
v_call: TRBV27
clone_size: .
d_call: TRBD1

cdr3_nt: TGTGCCAGCAGCCGGACCCGGACAGGGGAGCATGGCTACACCTTC
cdr3_aa: CASSRTRTGEHGYTF
j_call: TRBJ1-2
v_call: TRBV3-1/TRBV3-2
clone_size: few
d_call: TRBD1

cdr3_nt: TGTGCCAGCTCACCAACGGACAGGCCGGGGGAAAAACTGTTTTTT
cdr3_aa: CASSPTDRPGEKLFF
j_call: TRBJ1-4
v_call: TRBV18
clone_size: .
d_call: TRBD1

cdr3_nt: TGTGCCAGCAGCCCCAATTCCGGGGGGGGGAAGGAAAAACTGTTTTTT
cdr3_aa: CASSPNSGGGKEKLFF
j_call: TRBJ1-4
v_call: TRBV9
clone_size: .
d_call: .

cdr3_nt: TGTGCCAGCAGGGGACAGGGGGATCAGCCCCAGCATTTT
cdr3_aa: CASRGQGDQPQHF
j_call: TRBJ1-5
v_call: TRBV12-3/TRBV12-4
clone_size: .
d_call: TRBD1

cdr3_nt: TGTGCCAGCAGTGGAGCGGACAGGGACAACACTGAAGCTTTCTTT
cdr3_aa: CASSGADRDNTEAFF
j_call: TRBJ1-1
v_call: TRBV28
clone_size: .
d_call: TRBD1

cdr3_nt: TGCGCCAGCAGCCCAGGAGGGGCCGAGGGGGAAGCTTTCTTT
cdr3_aa: CASSPGGAEGEAFF
j_call: TRBJ1-1
v_call: TRBV4-3
clone_size: .
d_call: .

cdr3_nt: TGTGCCAGCAGCTTGGACGGGAGCTCCTACAATGAGCAGTTCTTC
cdr3_aa: CASSLDGSSYNEQFF
j_call: TRBJ2-1
v_call: TRBV5-4
clone_size: .
d_call: .

cdr3_nt: TGCGCCAGCAGCGCGTCCGGGGGGAAAGGTGAAAAACTGTTTTTT
cdr3_aa: CASSASGGKGEKLFF
j_call: TRBJ1-4
v_call: TRBV5-1
clone_size: .
d_call: .

cdr3_nt: TGTGCCAGCAGCAATCCGGGCAATGAGCAGTTCTTC
cdr3_aa: CASSNPGNEQFF
j_call: TRBJ2-1
v_call: TRBV11-3
clone_size: .
d_call: .

cdr3_nt: TGTGCCAGCAGCCGTGACTCGACCTTCGGAGATACGCAGTATTTT
cdr3_aa: CASSRDSTFGDTQYF
j_call: TRBJ2-3
v_call: TRBV7-9
clone_size: .
d_call: .

cdr3_nt: TGTGCCAGCAGCCCCTCTAGCGGGAGTGTAAATGAGCAGTTCTTC
cdr3_aa: CASSPSSGSVNEQFF
j_call: TRBJ2-1
v_call: TRBV6-5
clone_size: .
d_call: TRBD2

cdr3_nt: TGTGCCAGCAGCCCCCGCGAAGCGGGGCAGAGGTACTTC
cdr3_aa: CASSPREAGQRYF
j_call: TRBJ2-7
v_call: TRBV7-2
clone_size: .
d_call: TRBD2

cdr3_nt: TGTGCCTGGAGTGACAGGGGCACTGAAGCTTTCTTT
cdr3_aa: CAWSDRGTEAFF
j_call: TRBJ1-1
v_call: TRBV30
clone_size: once
d_call: TRBD1

cdr3_nt: TGTGCCAGCAGTTGTTCGATTCGGAGGGATTTAGAAGAGACCCAGTACTTC
cdr3_aa: CASSCSIRRDLEETQYF
j_call: TRBJ2-5
v_call: TRBV6-9
clone_size: .
d_call: .

cdr3_nt: TGCGCCAGCAGCTTGCGCTCACCTGGAGGGGAGCAGTTCTTC
cdr3_aa: CASSLRSPGGEQFF
j_call: TRBJ2-1
v_call: TRBV5-1
clone_size: .
d_call: .

cdr3_nt: TGCGCCAGCAGCAAAGGACAGGGTAATATACCCCTCCACTTT
cdr3_aa: CASSKGQGNIPLHF
j_call: TRBJ1-6
v_call: TRBV4-3
clone_size: .
d_call: TRBD1

cdr3_nt: TGCGCCAGCAGCCAAGCCCCCCTTCGGGGAGTCAATCAGCCCCAGCATTTT
cdr3_aa: CASSQAPLRGVNQPQHF
j_call: TRBJ1-5
v_call: TRBV4-1
clone_size: .
d_call: .

cdr3_nt: TGTGCCAGCAGTCAGGGGGCTCCCTGGAAAGCTTTCTTT
cdr3_aa: CASSQGAPWKAFF
j_call: TRBJ1-1
v_call: TRBV27
clone_size: .
d_call: TRBD1

cdr3_nt: TGTGCCAGCAGCCAAGTTGGGGGGACTGGAAACACCATATATTTT
cdr3_aa: CASSQVGGTGNTIYF
j_call: TRBJ1-3
v_call: TRBV3-1/TRBV3-2
clone_size: .
d_call: .

cdr3_nt: TGTGCCAGCAGTTACGGGAGCCCAAGGAACTATGGCTACACCTTC
cdr3_aa: CASSYGSPRNYGYTF
j_call: TRBJ1-2
v_call: TRBV6-6
clone_size: .
d_call: .

cdr3_nt: TGTGCCAGCAGAGAGTGGGACAGGGAGACCCAGTACTTC
cdr3_aa: CASREWDRETQYF
j_call: TRBJ2-5
v_call: TRBV6-5
clone_size: .
d_call: TRBD1